Each of the 31 T cell receptor beta chains below was sequenced from the same sample in a study of T cells in Graves' hyperthyroidism and ophthalmopathy. The source material, RNA transcripts, was used to amplify TCR beta CDR3 regions. HTBI primers were the set used in a first-round RT-PCR of the TCR CDR3. TCRdb redid the calling of the multiplex PCR reads with MiXCR, one entry per CDR3 protein. The sample consists of approximately 600,000 distinct CDR3 sequences, roughly 20% of them appearing once. Sequenced material: blood. These receptors all come from a man aged 25 to 40 with Graves' ophthalmopathy.

This clonotype has a count of ten or more. The V and J genes are TRBV6-1 and TRBJ1-1; D gene unclear. Germline V gives CDR1 MNHNS, CDR2 SASEGT. The length of the CDR3 is 14 residues. The V end was cut by 1 base, the J end by 3 bases, with 9 bases between. As DNA, the CDR3 is TGTGCCAGCAGTGAAGGGCAGGTGTACACTGAAGCTTTCTTT. Protein: CASSEGQVYTEAFF.

There are a few counts of this clonotype. The V and J genes are TRBV29-1 and TRBJ2-1, with 9 bases matching TRBD2. Germline CDR1 and CDR2: SQVTM and ANQGSEA. This CDR3 spans 15 amino acids. The CDR3 bases are TGCGCTGATAGCGGGAGTGGAGCCCTGGAGAATGAGCAGTTCTTC. Translated, it gives CADSGSGALENEQFF.

V usage is TRBV7-3 and J usage is TRBJ2-3, with D perhaps matching TRBD1 or TRBD2 (6 bases each). The germline gives CDR1 SGHTA, CDR2 FQGTGA. This CDR3 has 17 residues. V was trimmed by 5 bases and J by 4 bases, leaving 22 bases between them. This CDR3 reads CASSPMGGASFPDTQYF. The CDR3 bases are TGTGCCAGCAGCCCAATGGGGGGCGCAAGTTTCCCAGATACGCAGTATTTT.

The chain employs TRBV5-6 and TRBJ1-1; D gene ambiguous. CDR3 length: 16 amino acids. V lost 2 bases, J lost 1 base, and 15 bases lay in between. Germline-derived CDR1 and CDR2 are SGHDT and YYEEEE. The CDR3 region is CASSFGGGSANTEAFF. The DNA for the CDR3 is TGTGCCAGCAGCTTTGGTGGTGGTTCGGCGAACACTGAAGCTTTCTTT.

This clonotype was observed a handful of times. This chain links TRBV7-9 with TRBJ2-7; 7 positions agree with TRBD1. The trim removed 5 bases at V and 0 bases at J, leaving 4 bases unmatched. This CDR3 spans 14 amino acids. Looked up from germline, CDR1 is SEHNR and CDR2 is FQNEAQ (reference sequence). CDR3 sequence reads: CASSLGQVSYEQYF. The CDR3 DNA follows: TGTGCCAGCAGCCTCGGACAGGTCTCCTACGAGCAGTACTTC.

This clonotype was seen a few times. An end of the junction differs from the germline gene, which may be a read error. The chain couples TRBV5-1 to TRBJ2-5; the D is unclear. The CDR3 runs to 15 residues. Germline V gives CDR1 SGHRS, CDR2 YFSETQ. CDR3 sequence reads: CASSLTGGYQEAQYF. DNA of the CDR3: TGCGCCAGCAGCTTGACTGGCGGTTACCAAGAGGCCCAGTACTTC.

This rearrangement joins TRBV28 to TRBJ1-5; TRBD1 agrees at 8 bases. Germline assignment: CDR1 MDHEN and CDR2 SYDVKM. This CDR3 comprises 13 residues. Trimming cost V 10 bases and J 6 bases; bases outside gene matches: 8. CDR3 amino acids: CANPTGVTQPQHF. The CDR3 nucleotides are TGTGCCAACCCGACAGGGGTCACTCAGCCCCAGCATTTT. Variable domain in full (rest from reference TRBV28 and TRBJ1-5): DVKVTQSSRYLVKRTGEKVFLECVQDMDHENMFWYRQDPGLGLRLIYFSYDVKMKEKGDIPEGYSVSREKKERFSLILESASTNQTSMYLCANPTGVTQPQHFGDGTRLSIL.

The table lists this clonotype with a few counts. The chain carries TRBV20-1 and TRBJ2-7, with a tentative D call TRBD2 (6 bases). V was clipped by 4 bases and J by 2 bases, with 15 bases between them. CDR3 length: 14 residues. CDR1 is DFQATT and CDR2 is SNEGSKA in the germline V gene (reference sequence). The CDR3 region has the DNA TGCAGTGCTAACCGGCCGGGACTCCCCTACGAGCAGTACTTC. Translation gives CSANRPGLPYEQYF.

This chain links TRBV12-3 or TRBV12-4 with TRBJ2-5; 7 bases map to TRBD1. The V segment lost 3 bases and the J segment 2 bases; nucleotides outside the gene matches: 6. This CDR3 comprises 15 residues. The CDR3 loop is CASSFGQAGQETQYF. CDR3 in DNA: TGTGCCAGCAGTTTTGGACAGGCCGGACAAGAGACCCAGTACTTC.

The sample holds many counts of this clonotype. Here the CDR3 DNA reads TGTGCCAGCAGCTTAGCCGGGACTAGCGCGGGTTTCCCCTACAATGAGCAGTTCTTC. This encodes CASSLAGTSAGFPYNEQFF. This rearrangement joins TRBV11-2 to TRBJ2-1; 10 bases line up with TRBD2. From germline, CDR1 is SGHAT and CDR2 FQNNGV. Trimming cost V 1 base and J 2 bases; bases outside gene matches: 11. The CDR3 covers 19 residues.

This clonotype was seen repeatedly, ten times or more. V usage is TRBV11-2 and J usage is TRBJ2-3; TRBD2 is a possible D gene (5 bases). Germline CDR1 reads SGHAT; CDR2 reads FQNNGV. V was clipped by 0 bases and J by 2 bases, with 9 bases between them. CDR3 length: 15 residues. CDR3 region: CASSLEGGFTDTQYF. The DNA of the CDR3 is TGTGCCAGCAGCTTAGAGGGCGGGTTCACAGATACGCAGTATTTT.

The genes are TRBV15 and TRBJ2-7, with D uncertain. CDR1 and CDR2 from the germline V gene are LNHNV and YYDKDF (reference sequence). The CDR3 extends over 13 amino acids. Deletions cut 4 bases from V and 0 bases from J, with 7 bases between. The CDR3 nucleotides are TGTGCCACCAGCATACTGAGCTCCTACGAGCAGTACTTC. Its translation is CATSILSSYEQYF. Based on the CDR3 plus reference TRBV15 and TRBJ2-7, the full variable domain is DAMVIQNPRYQVTQFGKPVTLSCSQTLNHNVMYWYQQKSSQAPKLLFHYYDKDFNNEADTPDNFQSRRPNTSFCFLDIRSPGLGDTAMYLCATSILSSYEQYFGPGTRLTVT.

The gene calls are TRBV12-3 or TRBV12-4 and TRBJ2-1; D is ambiguous. The CDR3 has 13 residues. The V gene lost 5 bases and the J gene lost 5 bases, with 10 bases spanning the gap. Here the CDR3 DNA reads TGTGCCAGCAGTATTCTAGTGGACAATGAGCAGTTCTTC. Protein product: CASSILVDNEQFF.

This clonotype was seen a few times. The DNA for the CDR3 is TGCAGCGTTGGTGGGGGGAACACTGAAGCTTTCTTT. Protein product: CSVGGGNTEAFF. The chain uses TRBV29-1 and TRBJ1-1, with D maybe TRBD1 (5 bases). The CDR3 contains 12 residues. Trimming took 4 bases from V and 1 from J, leaving 7 bases between them. Germline CDR1 and CDR2: SQVTM and ANQGSEA.

This clonotype has a handful of counts. The chain combines TRBV5-8 with TRBJ1-2; D gene ambiguous. CDR3 size: 13 residues. Germline V gives CDR1 SGHTS, CDR2 YDEGEE. The V and J ends lost 2 bases and 5 bases respectively, with 10 bases between them. The CDR3 region is CASSFGSEYGYTF. The CDR3 region has the DNA TGTGCCAGCAGCTTTGGCAGTGAATATGGCTACACCTTC.

The CDR3 sequence: CASSQDPVTGELFF. In nucleotides, the CDR3 is TGCGCCAGCAGCCAAGATCCGGTGACCGGGGAGCTGTTTTTT. The V call is TRBV4-1, the J call TRBJ2-2; D not certain. The CDR3 consists of 14 residues. V was shortened by 0 bases and J by 5 bases, with 7 bases between the two germline ends. Germline V CDR1 and CDR2: MGHRA, YSYEKL.

This clonotype was observed many times. This chain links TRBV28 with TRBJ2-3; 8 bases are a match to TRBD2. The CDR3 is made up of 15 amino acids. The J segment lost 5 bases and the V segment lost 3 bases, leaving 7 bases of the junction unmatched. CDR1 is MDHEN and CDR2 is SYDVKM in the germline V gene. The CDR3 is CASSFGGAGKDTQYF. CDR3 nucleotide sequence: TGTGCCAGCAGTTTCGGGGGGGCGGGTAAAGATACGCAGTATTTT.

The rearrangement uses TRBV7-2 and TRBJ2-1; D gene ambiguous. The CDR3 extends over 13 amino acids. V was pared by 1 base and J by 15 bases, with 16 bases between. Germline-derived CDR1 and CDR2 are SGHTA and FQGNSA. As DNA, the CDR3 is TGTGCCAGCAGCTTAGGAGAGGATACAATACGGTTCTTC. Translating gives CASSLGEDTIRFF.

This clonotype showed up just a few times. The chain carries TRBV7-2 and TRBJ2-1; TRBD1 is a possible D gene (7 bases). Germline CDR1 is SGHTA and CDR2 is FQGNSA. CDR3 length equals 14 residues. V was trimmed by 4 bases and J by 10 bases, leaving 17 bases between them. This CDR3 is CASSSAEGAREQFF. The CDR3 nucleotides are TGTGCCAGCAGCTCAGCGGAGGGGGCAAGGGAGCAGTTCTTC.

This clonotype has only a few counts. This rearrangement joins TRBV3-1 to TRBJ1-3; no definite D call. CDR1 and CDR2 from the germline V gene are LGHDT and YNNKEL (reference sequence). V was trimmed by 4 bases and J by 0 bases, leaving 10 bases between them. The CDR3 extends over 15 amino acids. In nucleotides, the CDR3 is TGTGCCAGCAGCCTGCCGCGAGGCTCTGGAAACACCATATATTTT. Translated, it gives CASSLPRGSGNTIYF.

V gene TRBV10-2 combines with J gene TRBJ2-7, with D uncertain. Germline V gene sequence: CDR1 WSHSY, CDR2 SAAADI. V lost 2 bases and J 2 bases, leaving 13 bases between the germline ends. The CDR3 runs 15 residues. CDR3 region: CASSEPRRPTYEQYF. The CDR3 nucleotides read TGCGCCAGCAGTGAGCCCCGACGCCCAACCTACGAGCAGTACTTC.

The chain carries TRBV6-2 or TRBV6-3 and TRBJ1-5, with D unresolved. The germline V gene has CDR1 MNHEY and CDR2 SVGEGT. The CDR3 has 17 residues. Trimming removed 0 bases at V and 3 bases at J, with 15 bases between. In nucleotides, the CDR3 is TGTGCCAGCAGTTACTCGAGACCGGGCAGGTCCAATCAGCCCCAGCATTTT. Protein sequence: CASSYSRPGRSNQPQHF.

This clonotype was found many times. The V call is TRBV2, the J call TRBJ1-1, with a possible D match to TRBD1 (5 bases). Germline values: CDR1 SNHLY, CDR2 FYNNEI. This CDR3 is built from 12 residues. Trimming left V 8 bases short and J 1 base short, with 8 bases between. The CDR3 spells CASPGGNTEAFF. CDR3 in DNA: TGTGCCAGCCCGGGGGGGAACACTGAAGCTTTCTTT.

In this sample, this clonotype turned up many times. The V gene is TRBV6-1, the J gene TRBJ1-5, with 8 bases that match TRBD1. Germline-derived CDR1 and CDR2 are MNHNS and SASEGT. Trimming removed 7 bases from V and 6 bases from J; junction bases left unmatched: 11. The CDR3 consists of 15 residues. The CDR3: CASTYPDRGFQPQHF. CDR3 DNA sequence: TGTGCCAGCACCTACCCTGACAGGGGATTTCAGCCCCAGCATTTT.

This rearrangement joins TRBV10-3 to TRBJ2-5; D might be TRBD1 (7 bases). Germline CDR1 is ENHRY and CDR2 is SYGVKD. The CDR3 is made up of 16 amino acids. The V end lost 8 bases, the J end lost 2 bases, and 21 bases lay between the germline ends. CDR3 residues: CAIGLMAGQPQETQYF. The DNA for the CDR3 is TGTGCCATCGGATTAATGGCGGGACAGCCACAAGAGACCCAGTACTTC.

This clonotype has ten or more counts. This rearrangement joins TRBV30 to TRBJ2-7, with D tentatively TRBD1 (5 bases). The germline V and J ends were trimmed by 1 base and 4 bases, with 8 bases remaining between them. The CDR3 consists of 12 residues. The germline gives CDR1 GTSNPN, CDR2 SVGIG (reference sequence). CDR3 DNA: TGTGCCTGGAGTGCTGACAGATACGAGCAGTACTTC. It codes for CAWSADRYEQYF.

This clonotype turned up a few times. The V call is TRBV29-1, the J call TRBJ2-7; no clear D. The V end lost 6 bases, the J end lost 5 bases, and 14 bases lay between the germline ends. Germline-derived CDR1 and CDR2 are SQVTM and ANQGSEA. The CDR3 has 12 residues. The CDR3 sequence: CSVPGFEDEQYF. The CDR3 nucleotides are TGCAGCGTCCCGGGTTTCGAGGACGAGCAGTACTTC.

With regard to this clonotype: A read error may be the cause here, since a much bigger clone is one base away. This chain links TRBV11-2 with TRBJ2-7; 9 positions agree with TRBD2. CDR1 is SGHAT, CDR2 FQNNGV, per germline. The CDR3 extends over 15 amino acids. Trimming removed 2 bases from V and 7 bases from J; junction bases left unmatched: 9. The CDR3 bases are TGTGCCAGCAGCTTAATACGCGGGGGGGACAATGAGCAGTACTTC. Translated: CASSLIRGGDNEQYF.

This sequence joins TRBV10-3 and TRBJ2-7, with 8 nucleotides matching TRBD2. Germline V gives CDR1 ENHRY, CDR2 SYGVKD. V trimming: 0 bases; J trimming: 2 bases; junction bases outside the gene matches: 3. This CDR3 has 15 amino acids. Here the CDR3 reads CAISESSSGAYEQYF. The CDR3 coding sequence is TGTGCCATCAGTGAGTCCAGTAGCGGGGCCTACGAGCAGTACTTC.

This chain uses TRBV20-1 with TRBJ2-7, with 9 bases lining up with TRBD2. CDR1 DFQATT and CDR2 SNEGSKA come from the germline V gene (reference sequence). This CDR3 comprises 14 residues. V shed 2 bases and J 0 bases; nucleotides not matched to a gene: 2. CDR3 nucleotides: TGCAGTGCTAGATTGACTAGCGGCTCCTACGAGCAGTACTTC. The encoded protein is CSARLTSGSYEQYF.

V usage is TRBV29-1 and J usage is TRBJ2-5, with D hard to call. CDR1 is SQVTM, CDR2 ANQGSEA, per germline. This CDR3 is 12 amino acids long. Trimming took off 1 base at V and 4 bases at J, with 7 bases between the two ends. Written as DNA, the CDR3 is TGCAGCGTTGAAGGAAGGCGAGAGACCCAGTACTTC. Translated, it gives CSVEGRRETQYF.